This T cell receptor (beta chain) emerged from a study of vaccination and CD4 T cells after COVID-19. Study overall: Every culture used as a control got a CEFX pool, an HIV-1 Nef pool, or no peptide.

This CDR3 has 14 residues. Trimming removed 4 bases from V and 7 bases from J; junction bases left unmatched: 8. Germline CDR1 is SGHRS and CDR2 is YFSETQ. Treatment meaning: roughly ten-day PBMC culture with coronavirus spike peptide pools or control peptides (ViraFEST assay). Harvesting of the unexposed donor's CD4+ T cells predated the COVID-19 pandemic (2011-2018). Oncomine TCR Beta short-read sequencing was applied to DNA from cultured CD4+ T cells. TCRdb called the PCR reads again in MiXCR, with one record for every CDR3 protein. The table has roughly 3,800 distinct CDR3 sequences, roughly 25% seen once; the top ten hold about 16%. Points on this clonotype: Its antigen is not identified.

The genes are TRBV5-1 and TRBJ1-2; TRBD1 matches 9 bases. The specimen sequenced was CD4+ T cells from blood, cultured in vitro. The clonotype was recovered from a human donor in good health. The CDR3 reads CASSHGDREVGYTF. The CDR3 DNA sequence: TGCGCCAGCAGCCACGGGGACAGGGAGGTTGGCTACACCTTC.